These 18 T cell receptor beta chains came from one sample sequenced in a study of post-analysis software for immune sequencing data. TCR beta cDNA libraries included unique molecular identifiers. TCRdb re-called the PCR reads through MiXCR, storing one row per CDR3 protein. Of over 700,000 distinct CDR3 sequences in the sample, 25% to 30% were seen once. Notes on the study in general: A few TRBV segments (TRBV5-6, TRBV5-1 and TRBV20-1 among them) occurred more frequently in patients than in controls.

What these receptors recognize is not known. Specimen: blood. These TCRs come from a girl aged 10 to 17 with multiple sclerosis.

In this sample, this clonotype turned up a few times. This chain joins TRBV6-2 or TRBV6-3 and TRBJ1-5, with a weak D call TRBD1 (6 bases). Trimming shortened V by 7 bases and J by 3 bases, and 13 bases separated the two germline ends. Per germline, CDR1 MNHEY and CDR2 SVGEGT. The CDR3 sequence is 14 residues long. CDR3 region: CASNADRINQPQHF. The CDR3 nucleotides read TGTGCCAGCAACGCGGACAGAATCAATCAGCCCCAGCATTTT.

In its sample, this clonotype was seen a few times. The chain uses TRBV20-1 and TRBJ1-2; D is ambiguous. Germline values: CDR1 DFQATT, CDR2 SNEGSKA (reference sequence). Trimming took off 6 bases at V and 8 bases at J, with 19 bases between the two ends. The CDR3 contains 13 residues. The chain's CDR3 is CSANAEGRRGYTF. DNA for the CDR3: TGCAGTGCGAACGCCGAAGGGAGAAGAGGCTACACCTTC.

In this sample, this clonotype turned up a few times. V is TRBV20-1 and J is TRBJ1-2, with D unclear. Germline V CDR1 and CDR2: DFQATT, SNEGSKA (reference sequence). The V gene lost 2 bases and the J gene lost 4 bases, with 20 bases spanning the gap. The CDR3 totals 16 residues. The CDR3 sequence is CSARPGTAPLGYGYTF. CDR3 nucleotide sequence: TGCAGTGCTAGACCCGGCACGGCCCCCTTGGGCTATGGCTACACCTTC.

There are a few counts of this clonotype. The rearrangement links TRBV6-2 or TRBV6-3 to TRBJ2-4; a weak D match, TRBD2 (5 bases). V lost 4 bases and J lost 6, with 10 bases in between. This CDR3 is 13 amino acids long. CDR1 is MNHEY and CDR2 is SVGEGT in the germline V gene. CDR3 in amino acids: CASSSTGSNIQYF. The CDR3 DNA reads as TGTGCCAGCAGTTCCACGGGGTCAAACATTCAGTACTTC.

The chain joins TRBV19 to TRBJ1-6; 7 nucleotides align to TRBD1. CDR1 and CDR2 from the germline V gene are LNHDA and SQIVND (reference sequence). V gave up 10 bases and J gave up 5 bases; unmatched junction bases: 8. The CDR3 extends over 14 amino acids. DNA of the CDR3: TGTGCCACCGCCTTTGACAGGGATAATTCACCCCTCCACTTT. As protein: CATAFDRDNSPLHF.

This chain uses TRBV7-2 with TRBJ2-7; 12 bases line up with TRBD2. The CDR3 loop spans 18 amino acids. The V gene end was trimmed by 5 bases and the J gene end by 2 bases; junction bases not matched to a gene: 13. Germline V gene sequence: CDR1 SGHTA, CDR2 FQGNSA. CDR3 in DNA: TGTGCCAGCAGCCCTCCGGGACTAGCGGGCCCTCAAGCCTACGAGCAGTACTTC. Amino acids: CASSPPGLAGPQAYEQYF.

A remark on this clonotype: This may be a read error: a much more frequent sequence differs by one nucleotide. V is TRBV12-3 or TRBV12-4 and J is TRBJ1-1; unclear D gene. The CDR3 has 12 amino acids. CDR3 in amino acids: CASSLMNTGAFF. CDR3 nucleotide sequence: TGTGCCAGCAGTTTGATGAACACTGGAGCTTTCTTT.

The V gene is TRBV5-1, the J gene TRBJ1-4; TRBD1 aligns across 7 bases. This CDR3 has 17 residues. Germline V gives CDR1 SGHRS, CDR2 YFSETQ. J was trimmed by 2 bases and V by 5 bases; bases with no gene match: 12. For the CDR3, the DNA is TGCGCCAGCAGTCCCCAGGGGGAGGGGACGACTAATGAAAAACTGTTTTTT. This sequence encodes CASSPQGEGTTNEKLFF.

V gene TRBV24-1 combines with J gene TRBJ1-2; TRBD1 might be the D (6 bases). V gave up 7 bases and J gave up 8 bases, with 16 bases separating them. CDR3 size: 13 residues. Germline V gene sequence: CDR1 KGHDR, CDR2 SFDVKD. The CDR3 sequence: CATSSTGLRGYTF. The CDR3 DNA follows: TGTGCCACCAGCTCAACAGGGCTTCGGGGCTACACCTTC.

This sequence joins TRBV27 and TRBJ2-1; TRBD2 is a possible D gene (6 bases). This CDR3 is 16 amino acids long. Germline CDR1 MNHEY, CDR2 SMNVEV (reference sequence). V lost 1 base, J lost 5 bases, and 15 bases lay in between. This CDR3 reads CASSLWRAGPNNEQFF. The CDR3 DNA reads TGTGCCAGCAGTTTATGGAGGGCCGGTCCGAACAATGAGCAGTTCTTC.

This chain links TRBV18 with TRBJ1-5; D unresolved. The CDR3 has 14 amino acids. From germline, CDR1 is KGHSH and CDR2 LQKENI. V was cut by 1 base and J by 0 bases, with 4 bases left in between. Here the CDR3 reads CASSPLGSNQPQHF. The CDR3 DNA follows: TGTGCCAGCTCACCACTCGGTAGCAATCAGCCCCAGCATTTT.

The chain combines TRBV20-1 with TRBJ1-1; D is undetermined. The germline gives CDR1 DFQATT, CDR2 SNEGSKA (reference sequence). The CDR3 has 12 amino acids. V lost 5 bases and J lost 1, with 8 bases in between. CDR3 in amino acids: CSASRQNTEAFF. In nucleotides, the CDR3 is TGCAGTGCTTCCCGACAGAACACTGAAGCTTTCTTT.

As regards this clonotype: Germline is not matched at one junction end, which may reflect a read error. This chain uses TRBV7-2 with TRBJ1-5; TRBD1 matches at 7 bases. The CDR3 loop spans 15 amino acids. Germline-derived CDR1 and CDR2 are SGHTA and FQGNSA. The CDR3: CASSSSGQHNQPRHF. CDR3 DNA: TGTGCCAGCAGCTCCTCGGGACAGCACAATCAGCCCCGGCATTTT.

The chain has TRBV7-6 and TRBJ1-4, with D possibly being TRBD1 (5 bases). Germline CDR1 and CDR2: SGHVS and FNYEAQ. This CDR3 spans 15 amino acids. Trimming removed 5 bases from V and 6 bases from J, with 16 bases in between. The CDR3 nucleotides are TGTGCCAGCAGCCGGATGGGGGGGGGTGATGAAAAACTGTTTTTT. Translation: CASSRMGGGDEKLFF.

This sequence joins TRBV7-9 and TRBJ2-1, with TRBD2 identical over 15 bases. Trimming took 5 bases from V and 9 from J; bases not matched to a gene: 5. The CDR3 totals 15 residues. Germline V CDR1 and CDR2: SEHNR, FQNEAQ (reference sequence). For the CDR3, the DNA is TGTGCCAGCAGCCCCGGGACTAGCGGGAGGCTTGAGCAGTTCTTC. Translated, it gives CASSPGTSGRLEQFF.

Comments on this clonotype: The CDR3 end shows no conserved phenylalanine or tryptophan, and so a read error is likely. V gene TRBV20-1 combines with J gene TRBJ2-1, with D perhaps being TRBD1 or TRBD2 (5 bases each). CDR1 is DFQATT and CDR2 is SNEGSKA in the germline V gene (reference sequence). Trimming shortened V by 3 bases and J by 1 base, and 10 bases separated the two germline ends. The CDR3 is 14 residues long. The CDR3 loop reads CSASPGASYNEQFV. The CDR3 DNA follows: TGCAGTGCTAGTCCCGGGGCGTCCTACAATGAGCAGTTCGTC.

J is TRBJ1-4 and V is TRBV7-2; the D gene is possibly TRBD1 (5 bases). From germline, CDR1 is SGHTA and CDR2 FQGNSA. The CDR3 covers 15 residues. The ends were cut back, 1 base at V and 8 bases at J, with 14 bases in the middle. CDR3 residues: CASSLDPGRGEKLFF. DNA for the CDR3: TGTGCCAGCAGCTTAGACCCAGGGAGGGGCGAAAAACTGTTTTTT.

V is TRBV28 and J is TRBJ1-4, with D perhaps matching TRBD1 (5 bases). V was clipped by 5 bases and J by 12 bases, with 16 bases between them. The CDR3 runs to 13 residues. Germline V gene data show CDR1 as MDHEN and CDR2 as SYDVKM. CDR3 loop: CASSGVGRVELFF. The CDR3 DNA is TGTGCCAGCAGTGGGGTCGGCAGGGTTGAACTGTTTTTT. The full variable domain, completed using reference TRBV28 and TRBJ1-4, is DVKVTQSSRYLVKRTGEKVFLECVQDMDHENMFWYRQDPGLGLRLIYFSYDVKMKEKGDIPEGYSVSREKKERFSLILESASTNQTSMYLCASSGVGRVELFFGSGTQLSVL.